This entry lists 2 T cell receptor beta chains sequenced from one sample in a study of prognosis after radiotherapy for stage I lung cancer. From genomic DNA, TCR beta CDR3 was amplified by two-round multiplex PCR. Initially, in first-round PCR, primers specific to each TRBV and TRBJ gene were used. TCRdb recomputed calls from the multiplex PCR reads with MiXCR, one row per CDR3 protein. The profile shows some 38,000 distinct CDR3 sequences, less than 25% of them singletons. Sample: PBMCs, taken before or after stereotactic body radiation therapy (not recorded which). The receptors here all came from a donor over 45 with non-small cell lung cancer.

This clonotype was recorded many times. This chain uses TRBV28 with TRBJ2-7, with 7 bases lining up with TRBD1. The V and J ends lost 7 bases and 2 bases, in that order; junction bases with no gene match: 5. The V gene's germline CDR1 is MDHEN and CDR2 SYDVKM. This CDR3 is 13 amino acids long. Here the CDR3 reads CASTAGTAYEQYF. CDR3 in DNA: TGTGCCAGCACCGCCGGGACAGCCTACGAGCAGTACTTC.

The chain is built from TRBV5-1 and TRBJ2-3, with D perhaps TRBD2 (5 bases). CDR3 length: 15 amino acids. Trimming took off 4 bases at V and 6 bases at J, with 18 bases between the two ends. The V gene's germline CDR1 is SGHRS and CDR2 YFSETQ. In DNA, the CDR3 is TGCGCCAGCAGCCCGGCTGACAAGGGCGGGGATACGCAGTATTTT. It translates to CASSPADKGGDTQYF.